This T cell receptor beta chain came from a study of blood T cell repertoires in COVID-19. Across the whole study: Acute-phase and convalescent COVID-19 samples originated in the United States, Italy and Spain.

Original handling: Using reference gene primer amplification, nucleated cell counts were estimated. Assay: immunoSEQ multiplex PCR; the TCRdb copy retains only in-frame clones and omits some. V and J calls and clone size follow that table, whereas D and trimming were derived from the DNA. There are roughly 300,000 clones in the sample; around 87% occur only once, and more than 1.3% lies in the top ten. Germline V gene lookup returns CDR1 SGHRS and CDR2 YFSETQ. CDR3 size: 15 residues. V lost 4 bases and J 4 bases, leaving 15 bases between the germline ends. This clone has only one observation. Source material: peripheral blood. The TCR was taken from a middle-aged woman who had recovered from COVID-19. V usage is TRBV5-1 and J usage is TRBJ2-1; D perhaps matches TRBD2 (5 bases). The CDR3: CASSAGYSSYNEQFF. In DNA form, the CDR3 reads TGCGCCAGCAGCGCGGGCTACTCTTCTTACAATGAGCAGTTCTTC.